This T cell receptor (beta chain) came from a study of T cells in Graves' hyperthyroidism and ophthalmopathy. This clonotype was observed at least ten times. Antigen specificity is unknown. Together with thyroid ultrasound, orbital computed tomography, serum thyroxine and TRAb, clinical symptoms were used for diagnoses. RNA transcripts served as the template for amplifying TCR beta CDR3 regions. The HTBI set primed first-round TCR CDR3 RT-PCR. TCRdb fed the multiplex PCR reads into MiXCR, producing one record per CDR3 protein. Among 460,000 or so distinct CDR3 sequences listed, around an eighth were seen once. V gave up 5 bases and J gave up 2 bases; unmatched junction bases: 5. This CDR3 is 16 amino acids long. CDR1 and CDR2 from the germline V gene are SGHNT and YENEEA. Study-wide findings and caveats: Ophthalmopathy, as predicted by the model, came a median roughly 6.8 months after the prediction. Most clonotypes expanded in the thyroid (above 0.001) were also present in blood.

The source of this sequence is a woman between 18 and 30 years old with Graves' hyperthyroidism. Sequences were obtained from blood. The chain uses TRBV11-3 and TRBJ2-1; 11 bases fit TRBD2. The DNA of the CDR3 is TGTGCCAGCAGCCCACCGACTAGCGGGACCTACAATGAGCAGTTCTTC. Translation gives CASSPPTSGTYNEQFF.